The clone carrying this T cell receptor (beta chain) was seen more than once but under ten times. Antigen unknown. The data belong to a study of shared clonotypes between healthy human individuals. Study-level background: Per donor, three plates held CD4 naive cells, three held CD4 memory, two held CD8 naive and one held CD8 memory.

This CDR3 spans 14 amino acids. Germline CDR1 reads WNHNN; CDR2 reads SYGVQD (reference sequence). V shed 4 bases and J 5 bases; nucleotides not matched to a gene: 4. Study results and caveats: It was the few donors that limited the genetic and exposure-history diversity represented. Among the subsets, naive ones generally showed larger estimated richness than memory ones.

Sorted-subset replicate PCR reactions contained 200 to 250 ng DNA, corresponding to about 30,000 T cell genomes. Libraries were prepared by immunoSEQ multiplex PCR; TCRdb keeps only in-frame clonotypes and omits some of them. The sample shows 730,000 or so clones, about two thirds of them seen only once. The V call is TRBV10-1, the J call TRBJ2-1; TRBD2 matches at 8 bases. This clonotype originated in a woman aged 30 to 39 in good health. The sequenced material came from memory CD4+ T cells sorted from blood. Subset here: CD45RA-negative fraction. Written as DNA, the CDR3 is TGCGCCAGCAGTGCCAGCGGGAGCAACAATGAGCAGTTCTTC. This translates into CASSASGSNNEQFF.